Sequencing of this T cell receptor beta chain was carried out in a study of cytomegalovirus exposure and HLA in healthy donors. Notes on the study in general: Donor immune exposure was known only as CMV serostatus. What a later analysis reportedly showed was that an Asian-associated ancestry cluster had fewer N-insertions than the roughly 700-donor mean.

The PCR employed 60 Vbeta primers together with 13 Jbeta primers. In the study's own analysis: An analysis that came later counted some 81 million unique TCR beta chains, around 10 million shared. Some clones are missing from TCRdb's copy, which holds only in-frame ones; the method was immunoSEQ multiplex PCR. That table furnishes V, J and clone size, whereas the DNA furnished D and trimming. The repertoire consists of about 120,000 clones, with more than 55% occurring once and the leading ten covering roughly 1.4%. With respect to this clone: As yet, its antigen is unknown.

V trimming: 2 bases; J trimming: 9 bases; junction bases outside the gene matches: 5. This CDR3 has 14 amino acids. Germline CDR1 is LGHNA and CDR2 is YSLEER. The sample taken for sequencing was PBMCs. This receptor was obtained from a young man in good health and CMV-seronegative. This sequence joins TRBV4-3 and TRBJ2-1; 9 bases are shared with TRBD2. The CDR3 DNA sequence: TGCGCCAGCAGCCAACCGGGGACTAGCAGTGAGCAGTTCTTC. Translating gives CASSQPGTSSEQFF.